The 29 T cell receptor beta chains below come from one sample, sequenced in a study of T cells in Graves' hyperthyroidism and ophthalmopathy. TCR beta CDR3 regions were amplified from RNA. An initial round of RT-PCR targeting the TCR CDR3 relied on the HTBI primer set. TCRdb used MiXCR to reprocess the multiplex PCR reads, holding one entry per CDR3 protein. The sample gives 600,000 or so distinct CDR3 sequences, around 14% of which show up once; less than 9% is in the top ten. The sequenced material came from blood. The receptors shown here come from a woman aged 18-30 years with Graves' ophthalmopathy.

This clonotype was counted between two and nine times. V and J are TRBV20-1 and TRBJ2-3; 8 bases fit TRBD1. The CDR3 runs 14 residues. The J segment lost 1 base and the V segment lost 5 bases, leaving 5 bases of the junction unmatched. Germline loops: CDR1 DFQATT, CDR2 SNEGSKA (reference sequence). CDR3 sequence: CSAADRGGTDTQYF. The CDR3 coding sequence is TGCAGTGCTGCAGACAGGGGCGGCACAGATACGCAGTATTTT.

Many counts were recorded for this clonotype. This rearrangement joins TRBV19 to TRBJ1-1; no clear D. CDR1 is LNHDA and CDR2 is SQIVND in the germline V gene (reference sequence). Trimming removed 7 bases from V and 5 bases from J, with 17 bases in between. The CDR3 loop spans 14 amino acids. The CDR3 region is CASTERFLGTEAFF. In DNA form, the CDR3 reads TGTGCCAGTACCGAACGGTTTCTGGGGACTGAAGCTTTCTTT.

This clonotype was detected ten times or more. The CDR3 nucleotides read TGTGCCAGCAGCTTGATGGGAGCGGCCACAGATACGCAGTATTTT. It is translated as CASSLMGAATDTQYF. The chain couples TRBV5-6 to TRBJ2-3, with D possibly TRBD2 on 5 matching bases. CDR3 length equals 15 residues. In germline, CDR1 is SGHDT, CDR2 YYEEEE. V gave up 1 base and J gave up 2 bases, with 11 bases separating them.

The chain recombines TRBV19 with TRBJ2-7; 8 bases are shared with TRBD1. The germline V gene encodes CDR1 LNHDA and CDR2 SQIVND (reference sequence). V lost 4 bases and J lost 5; bases outside the gene matches: 7. There are 14 residues in the CDR3. In DNA, the CDR3 is TGTGCCAGTAGTACCCAATCGACAGGGGACGAGCAGTACTTC. Translating it yields CASSTQSTGDEQYF.

This clonotype was seen repeatedly, ten times or more. This chain uses TRBV30 with TRBJ2-1, with TRBD2 matching over 9 bases. The CDR3 loop spans 12 amino acids. Germline assignment: CDR1 GTSNPN and CDR2 SVGIG (reference sequence). V lost 4 bases, J lost 5 bases, and 0 bases stayed unmatched. The CDR3 DNA reads as TGTGCCTGGACTAGCGGGAACAATGAGCAGTTCTTC. This sequence encodes CAWTSGNNEQFF.

Many counts were recorded for this clonotype. V gene TRBV5-8 combines with J gene TRBJ2-3, with TRBD2 matching over 7 bases. The V gene's germline CDR1 is SGHTS and CDR2 YDEGEE. The trim removed 0 bases at V and 8 bases at J, leaving 6 bases unmatched. This CDR3 spans 14 amino acids. As DNA, the CDR3 is TGTGCCAGCAGCTTGGATGGCGGGAGAGGTACGCAGTATTTT. Protein sequence: CASSLDGGRGTQYF.

The chain has TRBV20-1 and TRBJ2-1; D is possibly TRBD1 (5 bases). The CDR3 runs to 14 residues. With 2 bases removed from V and 3 bases from J, the gap between germline ends came to 11 bases. Germline assignment: CDR1 DFQATT and CDR2 SNEGSKA (reference sequence). The CDR3 loop is CSARRQINYNEQFF. The CDR3 DNA follows: TGCAGTGCTAGACGACAGATAAACTACAATGAGCAGTTCTTC.

The chain recombines TRBV6-1 with TRBJ1-5; D remains unclear. CDR3 length: 14 amino acids. V lost 3 bases, J lost 8 bases, and 14 bases lay in between. The germline gives CDR1 MNHNS, CDR2 SASEGT. The CDR3 DNA sequence: TGTGCCAGCAGTGAGTTGAGCGCCCGCGAGCCCCAGCATTTT. Protein: CASSELSAREPQHF.

The chain recombines TRBV2 with TRBJ1-2; 9 bases are shared with TRBD1. This CDR3 region has 13 residues. Losses at the gene ends were 3 bases for V and 8 bases for J; bases not matched to a gene: 4. CDR1 is SNHLY, CDR2 FYNNEI, per germline. CDR3: CASSDGTGSGYTF. CDR3 sequence (DNA): TGTGCCAGCAGTGATGGGACAGGGAGCGGCTACACCTTC.

This clonotype appeared many times. The V and J genes are TRBV12-3 or TRBV12-4 and TRBJ2-7; D is unresolved. V was clipped by 6 bases and J by 2 bases, with 11 bases between them. The CDR3 has 13 residues. CDR3 protein: CASRSGPTYEQYF. CDR3 sequence (DNA): TGTGCCAGCAGATCCGGGCCTACCTACGAGCAGTACTTC.

Worth noting for this clonotype: A much larger clone is a single base away; this may be a read error. This sequence joins TRBV7-9 and TRBJ1-1; D is ambiguous. Per the germline V gene, CDR1 is SEHNR and CDR2 is FQNEAQ (reference sequence). This CDR3 region has 16 residues. V lost 5 bases and J lost 0, with 16 bases in between. The CDR3 spells CASSILRAAMNTEAFF. The CDR3 nucleotides read TGTGCCAGCAGCATTCTAAGGGCAGCTATGAACACTGAAGCTTTCTTT.

By share, this clonotype counts as medium-sized (0.01 to 0.1%). The chain recombines TRBV7-9 with TRBJ2-7, with D hard to call. The CDR3 has 14 amino acids. V lost 0 bases to trimming and J lost 2 bases, with 8 bases between them. CDR1 and CDR2 (germline): SEHNR, FQNEAQ (reference sequence). The DNA of the CDR3 is TGTGCCAGCAGCTTAGCGGGCCCGACCTACGAGCAGTACTTC. The encoded protein is CASSLAGPTYEQYF.

This clonotype has ten or more counts. The CDR3 is CASSEGVASPATQETQYF. Here the CDR3 DNA reads TGCGCCAGCAGCGAAGGGGTTGCGAGCCCAGCCACCCAAGAGACCCAGTACTTC. The chain couples TRBV4-3 to TRBJ2-5; perhaps TRBD1 as D (5 bases). V dropped 5 bases and J dropped 1 base, with 23 bases sitting between them. Germline values: CDR1 LGHNA, CDR2 YSLEER. The CDR3 spans 18 residues.

The chain carries TRBV6-1 and TRBJ2-7; the match to TRBD2 covers 9 bases. Germline loops: CDR1 MNHNS, CDR2 SASEGT. The CDR3 covers 15 residues. Trimming took 0 bases from V and 5 from J; bases not matched to a gene: 5. The CDR3 protein is CASSEAASGIHEQYF. The CDR3 DNA follows: TGTGCCAGCAGTGAAGCGGCTAGCGGGATCCACGAGCAGTACTTC.

This clonotype was seen many times. V is TRBV2 and J is TRBJ2-5; tentatively, D is TRBD1 or TRBD2 (5 bases each). Germline CDR1 and CDR2: SNHLY and FYNNEI. This CDR3 has 11 residues. Trimming removed 8 bases at V and 5 bases at J, with 9 bases between. The CDR3 DNA is TGTGCCAGCGGGACGAAGGAGACCCAGTACTTC. This encodes CASGTKETQYF.

This clonotype was seen a few times. The chain has TRBV28 and TRBJ2-7, with 9 bases identical to TRBD1. This CDR3 spans 15 amino acids. Germline assignment: CDR1 MDHEN and CDR2 SYDVKM. V lost 6 bases to trimming and J lost 2 bases; unmatched junction nucleotides: 8. CDR3 DNA sequence: TGTGCCAGCAGGAACACGGGACAGGGTGCCTACGAGCAGTACTTC. Translated: CASRNTGQGAYEQYF.

This rearrangement joins TRBV28 to TRBJ2-5; the match to TRBD1 covers 10 bases. The CDR3 consists of 13 residues. The V segment lost 6 bases and the J segment 9 bases; nucleotides outside the gene matches: 7. Germline V CDR1 and CDR2: MDHEN, SYDVKM. The CDR3 DNA reads TGTGCCAGCAGCCGGGACAGGGGCGAACCCCAGTACTTC. Protein product: CASSRDRGEPQYF.

There are many counts of this clonotype. This rearrangement joins TRBV28 to TRBJ1-2, with 11 bases that match TRBD1. Trimming cost V 5 bases and J 6 bases; bases outside gene matches: 14. The CDR3 is made up of 17 amino acids. The germline gives CDR1 MDHEN, CDR2 SYDVKM. CDR3: CASSGPGQGEFQDGYTF. CDR3 nucleotide sequence: TGTGCCAGCAGTGGCCCGGGACAGGGGGAATTTCAGGATGGCTACACCTTC.

This clonotype was detected many times. The J gene is TRBJ1-4, the V gene TRBV7-4, with D unresolved. Germline CDR1 and CDR2: SGHVT and SQSDAQ. CDR3 length equals 14 residues. V lost 3 bases to trimming and J lost 8 bases, with 13 bases between them. CDR3 protein: CASSLTTPSEKLFF. The CDR3 region has the DNA TGTGCCAGCAGCTTGACTACGCCGTCAGAAAAACTGTTTTTT.

The J gene is TRBJ2-2, the V gene TRBV3-1; 8 bases match TRBD2. From germline, CDR1 is LGHDT and CDR2 YNNKEL (reference sequence). The CDR3 sequence is 17 residues long. Trimming cost V 0 bases and J 3 bases; bases outside gene matches: 6. The CDR3 region is CASSQDWGREDTGELFF. CDR3 sequence (DNA): TGTGCCAGCAGCCAAGATTGGGGGCGGGAGGACACCGGGGAGCTGTTTTTT.

The chain couples TRBV7-9 to TRBJ2-1; 7 nucleotides match TRBD2. The CDR3 totals 14 residues. Germline V gives CDR1 SEHNR, CDR2 FQNEAQ (reference sequence). After removal of 6 bases from V and 5 bases from J, the junction contained 7 bases not matched to a gene. Here the CDR3 reads CASRGTKLDNEQFF. Here the CDR3 DNA reads TGTGCCAGCAGAGGGACTAAACTGGACAATGAGCAGTTCTTC.

This clonotype was counted only a few times. CDR3 protein: CASSLGGLAGSTDTQYF. The CDR3 DNA reads TGTGCCAGCAGCTTAGGGGGACTAGCGGGGTCCACAGATACGCAGTATTTT. The chain employs TRBV7-2 and TRBJ2-3; 13 nucleotides line up with TRBD2. Per germline, CDR1 SGHTA and CDR2 FQGNSA. The CDR3 is made up of 17 amino acids. J lost 2 bases, V lost 1 base, and 3 bases had no gene match. Combining the CDR3 with reference TRBV7-2 and TRBJ2-3 gives the whole variable domain GAGVSQSPSNKVTEKGKDVELRCDPISGHTALYWYRQSLGQGLEFLIYFQGNSAPDKSGLPSDRFSAERTGGSVSTLTIQRTQQEDSAVYLCASSLGGLAGSTDTQYFGPGTRLTVL.

This clonotype was counted only a few times. The rearrangement joins TRBV6-2 or TRBV6-3 to TRBJ1-5, with D maybe TRBD1 (5 bases). V shed 5 bases and J shed 4 bases, with 15 bases lying between them. The CDR3 sequence is 15 residues long. Per the germline V gene, CDR1 is MNHEY and CDR2 is SVGEGT. CDR3 protein: CASSPVVGGNQPQHF. The CDR3 DNA reads as TGTGCCAGCAGTCCGGTGGTGGGGGGGAATCAGCCCCAGCATTTT.

The J gene is TRBJ2-1, the V gene TRBV6-5, with TRBD2 identical over 10 bases. The CDR3 has 15 amino acids. The V and J ends lost 4 bases and 7 bases, in that order; junction bases with no gene match: 7. Per the germline V gene, CDR1 is MNHEY and CDR2 is SVGAGI. The CDR3 is CASSFLAGERNEQFF. Here the CDR3 DNA reads TGTGCCAGCAGTTTCCTAGCGGGAGAGAGAAATGAGCAGTTCTTC.

This clonotype appeared many times. The gene calls are TRBV30 and TRBJ1-1; D call uncertain. V lost 0 bases and J lost 0, with 17 bases in between. There are 17 residues in the CDR3. Germline V lookup: CDR1 GTSNPN, CDR2 SVGIG (reference sequence). CDR3 residues: CAWSVAWYTDLNTEAFF. CDR3 coding DNA: TGTGCCTGGAGTGTAGCCTGGTACACCGACTTGAACACTGAAGCTTTCTTT. Filled out from reference TRBV30 and TRBJ1-1, the complete variable domain reads SQTIHQWPATLVQPVGSPLSLECTVEGTSNPNLYWYRQAAGRGLQLLFYSVGIGQISSEVPQNLSASRPQDRQFILSSKKLLLSDSGFYLCAWSVAWYTDLNTEAFFGQGTRLTVV.

This clonotype was found many times. The V and J genes are TRBV20-1 and TRBJ2-1; D possibly matches TRBD1 or TRBD2 (5 bases each). V was cut by 0 bases and J by 12 bases, with 21 bases left in between. The germline gives CDR1 DFQATT, CDR2 SNEGSKA (reference sequence). The CDR3 loop spans 15 amino acids. The CDR3 DNA is TGCAGTGCTAGAGATCGCTCATTGGGATCGGGGACGCAGTTCTTC. Amino acid sequence: CSARDRSLGSGTQFF.

This chain joins TRBV19 and TRBJ1-4; tentatively, D is TRBD1 (5 bases). This CDR3 contains 11 residues. Germline values: CDR1 LNHDA, CDR2 SQIVND (reference sequence). Trimming removed 7 bases at V and 5 bases at J, with 5 bases between. In DNA, the CDR3 is TGTGCCAGTAACAGGAATGAAAAACTGTTTTTT. It translates to CASNRNEKLFF.

This clonotype was counted many times. The rearrangement links TRBV30 to TRBJ1-3; no clear D gene. CDR3 length equals 12 residues. The V end was cut by 4 bases, the J end by 0 bases, with 4 bases between. The V gene's germline CDR1 is GTSNPN and CDR2 SVGIG (reference sequence). CDR3 DNA: TGTGCCTGGAAAGGCTCTGGAAACACCATATATTTT. It is translated as CAWKGSGNTIYF.

This clonotype was observed at least ten times. The rearrangement links TRBV20-1 to TRBJ2-1; D is uncertain. This CDR3 region has 12 residues. Trimming pared 6 bases from V and 6 bases from J, leaving 12 bases between. Looked up from germline, CDR1 is DFQATT and CDR2 is SNEGSKA (reference sequence). The CDR3 region is CSASYNGNEQFF. CDR3 nucleotide sequence: TGCAGTGCCTCGTACAATGGCAATGAGCAGTTCTTC.